This note documents a single T cell receptor (beta chain) sequence. Its antigen is undetermined. Donors counted as nominally healthy when sampled, yet unrecorded immune exposures were likely. The record originates from a study of cytomegalovirus exposure and HLA in healthy donors. Notes on the study in general: TCR beta V segments were, for the most part, productive about 87% or about 30% of the time in an earlier analysis. Among immune exposure information, only CMV serostatus was available. Analysis was carried out at a later point, and it linked a missense DCLRE1C variant to TCR beta V- and J-gene trimming.

PCR primers comprised 60 Vbeta and 13 Jbeta primers. Sequenced by immunoSEQ multiplex PCR; TCRdb stores in-frame clones only, minus some. The profile shows about 110,000 clones, approximately 71% of them singletons. V was pared by 1 base and J by 1 base, with 1 base of the junction left unmatched. CDR1 and CDR2 from the germline V gene are MNHNS and SASEGT. The CDR3 consists of 14 residues. The TCR originated in a man in his forties in good health and CMV-seronegative. J is TRBJ2-7 and V is TRBV6-1; TRBD1 matches 7 bases. The sequencing input was PBMCs. The CDR3: CASSEGDRSYEQYF. CDR3 nucleotides: TGTGCCAGCAGTGAAGGGGACAGATCCTACGAGCAGTACTTC.